This T cell receptor (beta chain) stems from a study of blood T cell repertoires in COVID-19. Only a few counts were recorded for this clone. Germline V gives CDR1 LNHDA, CDR2 SQIVND (reference sequence). The CDR3 totals 14 residues. Trimming took 1 base from V and 4 from J, leaving 7 bases between them. Source study methods: Amplification from reference gene primers served as the basis for estimated nucleated cell counts. Repertoires were generated with immunoSEQ multiplex PCR, while TCRdb's copy carries only in-frame clones and drops some. V and J calls and clone size are as listed in that table; D and trimming were resolved from the DNA. The sample records 140,000 or so clones, around 86% being singletons. Adults between about 18 and 89 years of age took part from about 24 US areas. Membership in each cohort depended on participant-reported clinical history.

This sequence was found in a man aged 55 to 69 who had recovered from COVID-19. Sequenced: PBMCs or T cells enriched from blood (not recorded which). The chain is built from TRBV19 and TRBJ1-4; D gene uncertain. The CDR3 region has the DNA TGTGCCAGTAGTATAGGGCTGCTTAATGAAAAACTGTTTTTT. It codes for CASSIGLLNEKLFF.